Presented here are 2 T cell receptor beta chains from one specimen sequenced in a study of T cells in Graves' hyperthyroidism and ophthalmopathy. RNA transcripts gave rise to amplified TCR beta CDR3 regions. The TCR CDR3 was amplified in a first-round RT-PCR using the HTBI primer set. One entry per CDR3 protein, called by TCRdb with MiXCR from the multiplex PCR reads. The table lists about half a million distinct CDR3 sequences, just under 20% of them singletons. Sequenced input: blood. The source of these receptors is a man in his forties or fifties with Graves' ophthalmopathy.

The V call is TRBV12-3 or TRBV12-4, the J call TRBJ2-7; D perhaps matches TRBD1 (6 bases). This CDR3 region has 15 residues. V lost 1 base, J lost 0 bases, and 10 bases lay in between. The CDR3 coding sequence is TGTGCCAGCAGTTTAGATGGGACACCCTCCTACGAGCAGTACTTC. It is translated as CASSLDGTPSYEQYF.

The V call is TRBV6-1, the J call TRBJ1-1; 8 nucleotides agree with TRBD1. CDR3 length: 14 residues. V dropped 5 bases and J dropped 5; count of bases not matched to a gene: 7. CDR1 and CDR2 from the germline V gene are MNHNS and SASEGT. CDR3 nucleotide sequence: TGTGCCAGCAGTCCCAGGACAGGGTGGACTGAAGCTTTCTTT. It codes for CASSPRTGWTEAFF.